This T cell receptor (beta chain) was recovered during a study of identifying expanded T cells in peripheral blood. Turning to this clone: Its antigen remains unidentified.

Produced via immunoSEQ multiplex PCR; TCRdb's table is partial and in-frame only. The sample holds around 80,000 clones; 90% are singletons and the top ten take 3% to 4%. This CDR3 comprises 13 residues. Germline-derived CDR1 and CDR2 are SGDLS and YYNGEE. The ends lost 2 bases at V and 6 bases at J; junction bases unmatched: 4. Study-wide results and caveats: Differentially abundant clones: about 1.3 between replicates, 16.4 at around 14 days, less than 25 at four.

Healthy donors had no documented immune events, such as infections, while sampled. The rearrangement uses TRBV9 and TRBJ1-2, with 7 bases fitting TRBD1. Sequencing was carried out using blood. This receptor was identified in a person aged 18-70 years in good health. Here the CDR3 reads CASSVTGANGYTF. The CDR3 DNA reads as TGTGCCAGCAGCGTTACAGGGGCGAATGGCTACACCTTC.